This T cell receptor (beta chain) was identified during a study of blood T cell repertoires in COVID-19. Study-wide context: Acute and convalescent COVID-19 samples came from the United States, Italy and Spain.

Trimming removed 2 bases from V and 2 bases from J; junction bases left unmatched: 9. Germline V gene sequence: CDR1 LNHDA, CDR2 SQIVND (reference sequence). This CDR3 comprises 18 residues. Sequenced by immunoSEQ multiplex PCR; TCRdb stores in-frame clones only, minus some. This table has a few hundred thousand clones, under 90% appearing once. Sequencing input: peripheral blood. This TCR came from a woman in her twenties or thirties with COVID-19, enrolled during active disease. The chain has TRBV19 and TRBJ1-5, with 10 bases matching TRBD1. CDR3 bases: TGTGCCAGTAGTATACGGGACAGGGGAGCCGGTGGCAATCAGCCCCAGCATTTT. Translation: CASSIRDRGAGGNQPQHF.